The clone carrying this T cell receptor (beta chain) appeared once. The antigen is undetermined. These data originate in a study of OX40 agonist ivuxolimab in advanced cancers. The sampling schedule covered blood at baseline, cycle 4 day 1, and cycle 7 day 1. The data were produced by immunoSEQ multiplex PCR, yet TCRdb's version contains in-frame clones alone and is incomplete. The sample contains some 65,000 clones, roughly 81% of which appear only once. General study findings and limits: At 0.1 to 3.0 mg/kg and by week 6, CD4+ and CD8+ T cells in the blood had expanded clonally. Relative to CD4+, CD8+ T cells held more expanded clones on average.

Looked up from germline, CDR1 is LNHDA and CDR2 is SQIVND (reference sequence). The CDR3 spans 16 residues. V was pared by 4 bases and J by 4 bases, with 7 bases of the junction left unmatched. Sequenced here: CD4+ or CD8+ T cells sorted from blood, sampled in a trial of the OX40 agonist ivuxolimab. The sequence was obtained from an adult with an advanced solid tumor such as melanoma, head and neck, liver or kidney cancer. V gene TRBV19 combines with J gene TRBJ2-1, with TRBD2 matching 10 bases. The CDR3 protein is CASSRIAGGTYNEQFF. The CDR3 DNA sequence: TGTGCCAGTAGTAGGATAGCGGGGGGTACTTACAATGAGCAGTTCTTC.